This note documents a single T cell receptor beta chain sequence. Following extraction, RNA underwent reverse transcription to cDNA, which served as the sequencing template. Sequenced by immunoSEQ multiplex PCR; TCRdb stores in-frame clones only, minus some. This sample has roughly 200,000 clones, with 63% found just once. The sample originates from a study of CD8+ T cells in alopecia areata. The TCR was taken from a human donor with alopecia areata. This material consisted of CD4+ T cells sorted from blood, taken at week 0.

The CDR3 sequence: CASSVEVGNYGYTF. CDR3 DNA: TGTGCCAGCAGCGTAGAAGTAGGTAACTATGGCTACACCTTC. The chain uses TRBV9 and TRBJ1-2, with D unclear. The ends were cut back, 0 bases at V and 1 base at J, with 7 bases in the middle. The CDR3 runs 14 residues. Looked up from germline, CDR1 is SGDLS and CDR2 is YYNGEE.